The rows below give T cell receptor beta chains drawn from one sample of a study of T cells in Graves' hyperthyroidism and ophthalmopathy. One entry per CDR3 protein results from TCRdb running MiXCR on the multiplex PCR reads. The sample lists about 610,000 distinct CDR3 sequences, roughly 14% occurring once. Sequencing used blood. The receptors were sampled from a woman between 40 and 55 years old with Graves' ophthalmopathy. Each CDR3 is given with its conserved first and last residue. The D gene is left open where the match is weak. Size values are once, few and many counts, or a class for expanded clones, and some rows have none.

TRBJ1-2	NA	NA	TRBV6-1	TGTGCCAGCAGCTTCCGGGCCACCCCAAACTATGGCTACACCTTC	CASSFRATPNYGYTF
TRBJ1-1	NA	many	TRBV5-1	TGCGCCAGCAGCCTGCTGGGTGGCACGGATGAAGCTTTCTTT	CASSLLGGTDEAFF
TRBJ1-5	NA	few	TRBV30	TGTGCCTGGAGCCCTCCCGCAGGGGTGGGCAATCAGCCCCAGCATTTT	CAWSPPAGVGNQPQHF
TRBJ1-1	NA	many	TRBV4-3	TGCGCCAGCAGCCAACAGACAGGACTGAACACTGAAGCTTTCTTT	CASSQQTGLNTEAFF
TRBJ1-5	NA	few	TRBV5-1	TGCGCCAGCAGCTTAGAAAGGAATCAGCCCCAGCATTTT	CASSLERNQPQHF
TRBJ1-3	NA	few	TRBV5-5	TGTGCCAGCAGCTCACCAGGACCAGGGGACACCATATATTTT	CASSSPGPGDTIYF
TRBJ1-1	TRBD1	many	TRBV20-1	TGCAGTGCTAACCAGGGGGCTGAAGCTTTCTTT	CSANQGAEAFF
TRBJ1-1	NA	many	TRBV5-1	TGCGCCAGCAGCTTGGGGATAATGAACACTGAAACTTTCTTT	CASSLGIMNTETFF
TRBJ1-1	NA	few	TRBV12-3/TRBV12-4	TGTGCCAGCAGTGACAGGAAAGATCAGAACACTGAAGCTTTCTTT	CASSDRKDQNTEAFF
TRBJ2-2	TRBD1	many	TRBV12-5	TGTGCTAGTGGAGACAGGGGGCGGAGCACCGGGGAGCTGTTTTTT	CASGDRGRSTGELFF
TRBJ1-2	NA	many	TRBV7-2	TGTGCCAGCAGCTTACAGTCTGACTATGGCTACACCTTC	CASSLQSDYGYTF
TRBJ2-5	NA	few	TRBV20-1	TGCAGTGCTGCCATGTTTGGGGGGCAACAAGAGACCCAGTACTTC	CSAAMFGGQQETQYF
TRBJ1-1	NA	many	TRBV5-6	TGTGCCAGCAGCTGGGACACCGACACTGAAGCTTTCTTT	CASSWDTDTEAFF
TRBJ2-7	NA	many	TRBV6-5	TGTGCCAGCAGTTGGGGGGACTTTACTACGACCGAGCAGTACTTC	CASSWGDFTTTEQYF
TRBJ2-3	TRBD2	NA	TRBV30	TGTGCCTGGAGAGAGGGTCTAGCGGGAGGGCCTGTGAGCACAGATACGCAGTATTTT	CAWREGLAGGPVSTDTQYF
TRBJ1-5	NA	NA	TRBV28	TGTGCCAGCAGTTTTAGAGGGGACAATCAGCCCCAGCATTTT	CASSFRGDNQPQHF
TRBJ2-7	TRBD2	many	TRBV5-1	TGCGCCACTTCGAGACTAGCGGGAGAGGCCTACGAGCAGTACTTC	CATSRLAGEAYEQYF
TRBJ2-7	NA	NA	TRBV15	TGTGCCACCAGCAGAGATACGGCAAAGAGGTCCCACGAGCAGTACTTC	CATSRDTAKRSHEQYF
TRBJ2-7	TRBD1	many	TRBV20-1	TGCAGTGCACCAAGACAGGGTAGTATCTACGAGCAGTACTTC	CSAPRQGSIYEQYF
TRBJ2-7	NA	NA	TRBV12-3/TRBV12-4	TGTGCCAGCAGTTTCCCACGTGGTAGGAGCTCCTACGAGCAGTACTTC	CASSFPRGRSSYEQYF
TRBJ2-2	NA	NA	TRBV4-1	TGCGCCAGCAGTCCCGGAGGGCCGGACACCGGGGAGCTGTTTTTT	CASSPGGPDTGELFF
TRBJ2-7	NA	many	TRBV15	TGTGCCACCAGCCTAGGGACCCACTACGAGCAGTACTTC	CATSLGTHYEQYF
TRBJ2-7	NA	many	TRBV28	TGTGCCAGCAGTCGGGGTGGGACAACGCGGTTCGCCGAGCAGTACTTC	CASSRGGTTRFAEQYF
TRBJ2-5	NA	NA	TRBV28	TGTGCCAGCGGTCCCGACACGCAAGAGACCCAGTACTTC	CASGPDTQETQYF
TRBJ2-5	TRBD2	few	TRBV12-3/TRBV12-4	TGTGCCAGCAGTTATCCGGGGGGGGACCAAGAGACCCAGTACTTC	CASSYPGGDQETQYF
TRBJ2-3	NA	NA	TRBV24-1	TGTGACACCAGTGATAGTGGGATTCGCACAGATACGCAGTATTTT	CDTSDSGIRTDTQYF
TRBJ1-5	TRBD1	NA	TRBV6-5	TGTGCCAGCAGTTATCCAGGGGGCACTAGCAATCAGCCCCAGCATTTT	CASSYPGGTSNQPQHF
TRBJ2-5	TRBD1	few	TRBV6-5	TGTGCCAGCAGTTACTCGACGGGGACAGGAGGCAAGGAGACCCAGTACTTC	CASSYSTGTGGKETQYF
TRBJ2-7	NA	many	TRBV20-1	TGCAGTGCTAGTCGGTCAGGACACGAGCAGTACTTC	CSASRSGHEQYF
TRBJ1-2	TRBD1	many	TRBV6-2/TRBV6-3	TGTGCCAGCAGTCTCTCCGGGACAGGGCTTAACTATGGCTACACCTTC	CASSLSGTGLNYGYTF
TRBJ1-1	NA	many	TRBV11-2	TGTGCCAGCAGCTTATCGGGGAATGAAGCTTTCTTT	CASSLSGNEAFF
TRBJ2-7	TRBD2	many	TRBV30	TGTGCCTGGAGTTTAGCGGGTGGGGCCTACGAGCAGTACTTC	CAWSLAGGAYEQYF
TRBJ2-7	TRBD2	many	TRBV19	TGTGCCAGTAGTATGATAGCGGGAGTAAGCGGGTACGAGCAGTACTTC	CASSMIAGVSGYEQYF
TRBJ2-7	TRBD2	many	TRBV6-1	TGTGCCAGCAGGGTTAGCGGGGGGACCTACGAGCAGTACTTC	CASRVSGGTYEQYF
TRBJ2-7	NA	many	TRBV6-2/TRBV6-3	TGTGCCAGCAGTTACCGGACAGTCGAGCAGTACTTC	CASSYRTVEQYF
TRBJ2-5	TRBD2	many	TRBV15	TGTGCCACCAGCAGGACCTTGACTAGCGGGAGGGCAAGAGGGGAGACCCAGTACTTC	CATSRTLTSGRARGETQYF
TRBJ2-7	TRBD1	few	TRBV18	TGTGCCAGCTCACCCCCCGAGACAGGGACCTCCTACGAGCAGTACTTC	CASSPPETGTSYEQYF
TRBJ2-7	NA	many	TRBV7-2	TGTGCCAGCAGCTTAGCGAGAGGGGGAAAATACGAGCAGTACTTC	CASSLARGGKYEQYF
TRBJ2-5	NA	NA	TRBV6-2/TRBV6-3	TGTGCCAGCACCAGAGATGTGTCTGAGACCCAGTACTTC	CASTRDVSETQYF
TRBJ2-7	NA	many	TRBV7-2	TGTGCCAGCAGCTTAGGCCTAGCGAATACCTACGAGCAGTACTTC	CASSLGLANTYEQYF
TRBJ2-2	TRBD1	many	TRBV24-1	TGTGCCACCGGGACAGTATCGAACACCGGGGAGCTGTTTTTT	CATGTVSNTGELFF
TRBJ1-5	NA	NA	TRBV19	TGTGCCAGTAGAAACCCCGGACAGCTCGGCAATCAGCCCCAGCATTTT	CASRNPGQLGNQPQHF
TRBJ2-2	TRBD2	many	TRBV10-2	TGCGCCAGCAGACCGGGACTAGCGGGAGGGCGTGGCGGGGAGCTGTTTTTT	CASRPGLAGGRGGELFF
TRBJ1-3	NA	many	TRBV28	TGTGCCAGCAGTCCGCCGGGACTCTCTGGAAACACCATATATTTT	CASSPPGLSGNTIYF
TRBJ1-1	NA	NA	TRBV11-2	TGTGCCAGCAGCCCTGACACCTCCTGGAGGAACACTGAAGCTTTCTTT	CASSPDTSWRNTEAFF
TRBJ1-2	NA	many	TRBV19	TGTGCCAGTAGTGTCTCCAAGGACAGCTACTATGGCTACACCTTC	CASSVSKDSYYGYTF
TRBJ2-7	TRBD2	many	TRBV10-3	TGTGCCATCAGTGAGACGTGGGGGGGGTCCTACGAGCAGTACTTC	CAISETWGGSYEQYF
TRBJ2-7	NA	few	TRBV20-1	TGCAGTGCTAGAGATGCACTGGTAGGTTACGAGCAGTACTTC	CSARDALVGYEQYF
TRBJ2-2	TRBD2	many	TRBV6-5	TGTGCCAGCAGTTACGCTAGCGGGAGTGACACCGGGGAGCTGTTTTTT	CASSYASGSDTGELFF
TRBJ2-7	NA	NA	TRBV19	TGTGCCAGTGCGAACAGGGAGCTCTCCTACGAGCAGTACTTC	CASANRELSYEQYF
TRBJ2-2	TRBD2	NA	TRBV6-2/TRBV6-3	TGTGCCGCGCGGGGGGCAGGTTCAGTAACACCCGGGGAGCTGTTTTTT	CAARGAGSVTPGELFF
TRBJ1-1	NA	NA	TRBV3-1	TGTGCCAGCAGCCAAGTGGGGACGGGTTTAACTGAAGCTTTCTTT	CASSQVGTGLTEAFF
TRBJ2-5	NA	many	TRBV6-1	TGTGCCAGCAGTGGGGAGCCCCAGGGGACCCAGTACTTC	CASSGEPQGTQYF
TRBJ1-4	NA	many	TRBV6-5	TGTGCCAGCAGTTATGGGGAAAAACTGTTTTTT	CASSYGEKLFF
TRBJ2-2	NA	many	TRBV6-2/TRBV6-3	TGTGCCAGCACCCGACCGAACACCGGGGAGCTGTTTTTT	CASTRPNTGELFF
TRBJ1-2	NA	many	TRBV9	TGTGCCAGCAGCGTAGTACCAGGGACCAACTATGGCTACACCTTC	CASSVVPGTNYGYTF